This T cell receptor (beta chain) appears in the sequencing data of a study of cytomegalovirus exposure and HLA in healthy donors. Use of 60 Vbeta and 13 Jbeta primers characterized the PCR. Produced via immunoSEQ multiplex PCR; TCRdb's table is partial and in-frame only. Here the sample spans 180,000 or so clones, around 78% being singletons. V gave up 6 bases and J gave up 6 bases; unmatched junction bases: 4. The CDR3 covers 13 residues. Germline-derived CDR1 and CDR2 are SNHLY and FYNNEI. This clone has more than one count but fewer than ten. Its antigen is undetermined. General study results and limits: Analyzed later, most CMV-associated TCR beta chains appeared HLA-restricted. As confirmed in vitro, a few CMV-associated chains were specific for CMV antigens. More clonal expansion characterized HLA-associated TCR beta chains than equally common others in a later analysis.

The chain recombines TRBV2 with TRBJ1-5; 8 nucleotides match TRBD1. The sequence was collected from a man between 18 and 35 years old in good health and CMV-seronegative. The sequencing sample was made of PBMCs. Written as DNA, the CDR3 is TGTGCCAGCAGACAGGGGGGGGGTCAGCCCCAGCATTTT. It specifies CASRQGGGQPQHF.